These T cell receptor beta chains were read from a single sample in a study of CD8 T cells in ankylosing spondylitis. From the 5' RACE reads, TCRdb called clonotypes with MiXCR, one entry per CDR3 protein. The repertoire has 200,000 or so distinct CDR3 sequences, approximately 18% of them found once; the top ten carry roughly 4.5%. Sequencing was performed on blood, either unsorted or a sorted T cell fraction (not recorded which). All receptors derive from a male donor under 30 with ankylosing spondylitis or in good health (not recorded which). Each CDR3 is given with its conserved first and last residue. A D gene is named only where the DNA matches it firmly. Size tells how often a clone was seen (once, few, many) or the class of an expanded clone, and some rows leave it out.

abundance	v_gene	d_gene	j_gene	len	CDR3nt	CDR3aa
many	TRBV7-9	-	TRBJ2-1	12	TGTGCCAGCCGGACAGACTACAATGAGCAGTTCTTC	CASRTDYNEQFF
many	TRBV6-5	TRBD2	TRBJ2-1	15	TGTGCCAGCATGCAATCGGGAGGGCCGGTCAATGAGCAGTTCTTC	CASMQSGGPVNEQFF
many	TRBV3-1	-	TRBJ2-1	13	TGTGCCAGCAGCCAAGACTCGGCCGGCCCCCGGTTCTTC	CASSQDSAGPRFF
-	TRBV7-6	-	TRBJ2-1	14	TGTGCCAGCAGCTTATACGTAGGAAGTGATGAGCAGTTCTTC	CASSLYVGSDEQFF
many	TRBV7-3	-	TRBJ2-1	16	TGTGCCAGCAGCCCCCCGGGCTCCCAGGGCTACAATGAGCAGTTCTTC	CASSPPGSQGYNEQFF
many	TRBV5-1	TRBD1	TRBJ2-3	16	TGCGCCAGCAGCTTGAGCCGGGACAGGGTCACAGATACGCAGTATTTT	CASSLSRDRVTDTQYF
many	TRBV6-5	-	TRBJ2-2	12	TGTGCCAGCAGTCGCGTCACCGGGGAGCTGTTTTTT	CASSRVTGELFF
many	TRBV5-1	TRBD1	TRBJ2-5	15	TGCGCCAGCAGCTTCCGGGACAGGGGACAAGAGACCCAGTACTTC	CASSFRDRGQETQYF
many	TRBV4-1	-	TRBJ2-1	16	TGCGCCAGCAGCCAAGTAGATATACTCTCCTACAATGAGCAGTTCTTC	CASSQVDILSYNEQFF
-	TRBV15	TRBD2	TRBJ2-1	18	TGTGCCACCAGCAGAGGGGGGATTCGCGGGAGCGGCTACAATGAGCAGTTCTTC	CATSRGGIRGSGYNEQFF
few	TRBV6-5	-	TRBJ2-1	12	TGTGCCAGCGGGACCTCGGGGAATGAGCAGTTCTTC	CASGTSGNEQFF
many	TRBV7-2	-	TRBJ2-1	15	TGTGCCAGCAGCTTACCCCTCACTAAGGGCGGGAAGTTAGTCTTC	CASSLPLTKGGKLVF
many	TRBV25-1	-	TRBJ1-2	14	TGTGCCAGCAGTGAATATGCGGGGGGAGATGGCTACACCTTC	CASSEYAGGDGYTF
-	TRBV3-1	-	TRBJ2-1	15	TGTGCCAGCAGCCAAGATCGGCTAGCCCGGACGGGGCAGTTCTTC	CASSQDRLARTGQFF
few	TRBV4-2	TRBD1	TRBJ2-2	16	TGTGCCAGCCGAAGAGCGGGACAGGGTATCACCGGGGAGCTGTTTTTT	CASRRAGQGITGELFF
once	TRBV7-3	-	TRBJ2-5	13	TGTGCCAGCAGCGCAGGCGGCAGGGAGACCCAGTACTTC	CASSAGGRETQYF
-	TRBV30	TRBD2	TRBJ2-1	15	TGTGCCTGGAGTGAGGGACTAGCAAGTTACAATGAGCAGTTCTTC	CAWSEGLASYNEQFF
many	TRBV12-3/TRBV12-4	-	TRBJ1-5	15	TGTGCCAGCAGTAATGCGGGACGGTACAATCAGCCCCAGCATTTT	CASSNAGRYNQPQHF
many	TRBV20-1	TRBD2	TRBJ2-7	13	TGCAGTGTACGGGGTAGCGGGAATAGCGAGCAGTACTTC	CSVRGSGNSEQYF
many	TRBV10-3	-	TRBJ2-5	16	TGTGCCATCAGTGATATTTATGGGCGGGTCCCAGAGACCCAGTACTTC	CAISDIYGRVPETQYF
many	TRBV11-3	TRBD2	TRBJ2-3	14	TGTGCCAGCAGCTTTAGCGGGAGCATCGATACGCAGTATTTT	CASSFSGSIDTQYF
many	TRBV18	-	TRBJ1-1	13	TGTGCCAGCTCACCTGCGGGGGGCACTGAAGCTTTCTTT	CASSPAGGTEAFF
many	TRBV3-1	-	TRBJ2-5	12	TGTGCCAGCAGCCAGGTAGAGAAGACCCAGTACTTC	CASSQVEKTQYF
many	TRBV15	-	TRBJ2-7	18	TGTGCCACCAGCTATGCCCTAACAGGGGCCGTGGACTACTACGAGCAGTACTTC	CATSYALTGAVDYYEQYF
few	TRBV20-1	-	TRBJ2-7	14	TGCAGTGCTAGATCGGTCTACGGCAACTACGAGCAGTACTTC	CSARSVYGNYEQYF
many	TRBV3-1	-	TRBJ2-3	19	TGTGCCAGCAGCCACTACCTTCCCCGGGGTAGGCATAGCACAGATACGCAGTATTTT	CASSHYLPRGRHSTDTQYF
many	TRBV6-1	TRBD1	TRBJ1-5	17	TGTGCCAGCAGTGAAGTAGGGGACAGCTCTAGCAATCAGCCCCAGCATTTT	CASSEVGDSSSNQPQHF
many	TRBV4-1	TRBD2	TRBJ2-1	18	TGCGCCAGCAGCCAGGTGGGGATGACTAGCGGGAAGAGCGATGAGCAGTTCTTC	CASSQVGMTSGKSDEQFF
-	TRBV29-1	-	TRBJ2-1	23	TGCAGCGTTCCGGAACCGGGACAGGGAAGGGAAGCGGGAGGGTTCAGCTCCTACAATGAGCAGTTCTTC	CSVPEPGQGREAGGFSSYNEQFF
many	TRBV20-1	TRBD2	TRBJ2-1	14	TGCAGTGCTAGAGGTAGCGGGAACCCCCCCGAGCAGTTCTTC	CSARGSGNPPEQFF
many	TRBV29-1	TRBD1	TRBJ2-7	12	TGCAGCGTTTTTGACAGGGTGGACGAGCAGTACTTC	CSVFDRVDEQYF
many	TRBV4-2	-	TRBJ2-4	16	TGTGCCAGCAGCGCCGGCGGGGAGGCAGCCAAAAACATTCAGTACTTC	CASSAGGEAAKNIQYF
few	TRBV12-5	-	TRBJ2-2	16	TGTGCTAGTGGTTTGGCCTCGGCCCCCAGAGAGGGGGAGCTGTTTTTT	CASGLASAPREGELFF
many	TRBV6-2/TRBV6-3	TRBD2	TRBJ2-1	19	TGTGCCAGCAGTTATCGAGGGGGTAGCGGGAGGGTCCTCTACAATGAGCAGTTCTTC	CASSYRGGSGRVLYNEQFF
-	TRBV7-9	-	TRBJ2-5	11	TGTGCCACCAATCTCGAAGAGACCCAGTACTTC	CATNLEETQYF
-	TRBV7-9	-	TRBJ2-5	14	TGTGCCAGCAGCTTTCTGGGTAACCAAGAGACCCAGTACTTC	CASSFLGNQETQYF
many	TRBV4-2	-	TRBJ2-5	15	TGTGCCAGCAGCCAAGTAAGGGAGTATCAAGAGACCCAGTACTTC	CASSQVREYQETQYF
-	TRBV4-3	TRBD1	TRBJ2-3	15	TGCGCCAGCAGCCAAAGGACAGGGTACACAGATACGCAGTATTTT	CASSQRTGYTDTQYF
many	TRBV20-1	TRBD1	TRBJ2-2	15	TGCAGTGCTAGGTCTGGACAGGGGGAAACCGGGGAGCTGTTTTTT	CSARSGQGETGELFF
many	TRBV5-1	TRBD2	TRBJ2-3	17	TGCGCCAGCAGCTTGGGACTAGCGGGAGTGCGCACAGATACGCAGTATTTT	CASSLGLAGVRTDTQYF
many	TRBV6-4	-	TRBJ2-3	14	TGTGCCAGCAGTGACTCTAGCGACCCAGATACGCAGTATTTT	CASSDSSDPDTQYF